This entry concerns a single TCR beta chain. This sample is part of a study of blood T cell repertoires in COVID-19. The CDR3 has 15 amino acids. CDR1 is SNHLY and CDR2 is FYNNEI in the germline V gene. J gave up 2 bases and V 2 bases, and 6 bases lay outside the gene matches. Original analysis: Nucleated cell counts were estimated from reference gene primer amplification. Generated by immunoSEQ multiplex PCR, the TCRdb table keeps only in-frame clones and is missing some. V and J calls and clone size come straight from that table; D and trimming were deduced from the DNA. The sample consists of about 400,000 clones, approximately 90% of them appearing once.

The chain couples TRBV2 to TRBJ2-7, with 7 bases fitting TRBD2. This clonotype was sampled from a woman aged 30 to 39 with acute or convalescent COVID-19. Sequenced sample: peripheral blood. The CDR3 bases are TGTGCCAGCAGTGAAAGTATAGCGGGCGCCTACGAGCAGTACTTC. Protein product: CASSESIAGAYEQYF.